The rows below give T cell receptor beta chains drawn from one sample of a study of beta chain features in type 1 diabetes. Libraries were prepared by immunoSEQ multiplex PCR; TCRdb keeps only in-frame clonotypes and omits some of them. The sample yields some 240,000 clones, approximately 16% seen once. Sequenced input: naive CD4+ T cells from blood. The receptor source for this set is a man aged 25 to 40 with type 1 diabetes. The CDR3 runs from the conserved cysteine through the conserved F or W. The D gene is left open where the match is weak. Size is stated for part of the rows, as once, few or many counts, or as a class when the clone is expanded.

-,TRBV15,TRBJ2-7,-,TGTGCCACCAGCAGAGGTGACTACACCTACGAGCAGTACTTC,CATSRGDYTYEQYF
-,TRBV6-6,TRBJ2-1,-,TGTGCCAGCAGTTCCGGACTCCTTCTAAACAATGAGCAGTTCTTC,CASSSGLLLNNEQFF
few,TRBV28,TRBJ2-2,-,TGTGCCAGCAGTTCCATACAGGGTGGGGAGCTGTTTTTT,CASSSIQGGELFF
-,TRBV4-3,TRBJ2-1,TRBD2,TGCGCCAGCAGCCAAGGACTAGCGGTTAAGAATGAGCAGTTCTTC,CASSQGLAVKNEQFF
-,TRBV20-1,TRBJ1-1,-,TGCAGTGCCGGAACAGGGACCGCTTTCTTT,CSAGTGTAFF
-,TRBV7-2,TRBJ2-3,TRBD2,TGTGCCAGCAGCGCAGGAAGCGGGAGAGGCTCGGATACGCAGTATTTT,CASSAGSGRGSDTQYF
-,TRBV27,TRBJ1-2,-,TGTGCCAGCAGTCCCGAGGGACGGGTTAACTATGGCTACACCTTC,CASSPEGRVNYGYTF
-,TRBV4-2,TRBJ2-7,TRBD2,TGTGCCAGCAGCCAAAAGCGGGAAGCGCAGTACTTC,CASSQKREAQYF
-,TRBV6-1,TRBJ2-7,-,TGTGCCAGCAGAGGGGGGCGGGACACTTACGAGCAGTACTTC,CASRGGRDTYEQYF
-,TRBV4-2,TRBJ1-1,-,TGTGCCAGCAGCCCGCGCAACATGAACACTGAAGCTTTCTTT,CASSPRNMNTEAFF
few,TRBV7-2,TRBJ2-7,TRBD1,TGTGCCAGCAGCTTAGACTGGGCCGGGACAGGGGCCTACGAGCAGTACTTC,CASSLDWAGTGAYEQYF
-,TRBV10-3,TRBJ2-1,-,TGTGCCATCAGTGAGTCTAGAGGCAGGAGCTCCTACAATGAGCAGTTCTTC,CAISESRGRSSYNEQFF
few,TRBV4-2,TRBJ2-1,TRBD1,TGTGCCAGCAGCCAAGACGAACAGGGGCCGCGCGATGAGCAGTTCTTC,CASSQDEQGPRDEQFF
-,TRBV30,TRBJ2-5,TRBD1,TGTGCCTCGGACAGGGGGCAAGAGACCCAGTACTTC,CASDRGQETQYF
-,TRBV7-2,TRBJ2-5,-,TGTGCCAGCAGCTTATGGGCACAGGAAGAGACCCAGTACTTC,CASSLWAQEETQYF
few,TRBV5-1,TRBJ1-1,-,TGCGCCAGCAGCTTGGACGCGGGTTTGGACACTGAAGCTTTCTTT,CASSLDAGLDTEAFF
-,TRBV5-1,TRBJ2-1,-,TGCGCCAGCAGCCTGACCGTAATGGGGTACAATGAGCAGTTCTTC,CASSLTVMGYNEQFF
-,TRBV7-7,TRBJ1-5,-,TGTGCTAGCAGCTTAGATAGGAATCAGCCCCAGCATTTT,CASSLDRNQPQHF
-,TRBV9,TRBJ1-1,-,TGTGCCAGCAGCCCACGGACAGTTTCGGGAACTGAAGCTTTCTTT,CASSPRTVSGTEAFF
few,TRBV7-2,TRBJ2-7,-,TGTGCCAGCAGCTTAGGGCAAGTACCAAGGGAGCAGTACTTC,CASSLGQVPREQYF
-,TRBV7-9,TRBJ1-5,-,TGTGCCAGCAGCTTAGCGGGATCCCCCCAGCATTTT,CASSLAGSPQHF
-,TRBV25-1,TRBJ2-7,-,TGTGCCAGCAGTGGAGGGACCTCCTACGAGCAGTACTTC,CASSGGTSYEQYF
few,TRBV7-3,TRBJ2-5,-,TGTGCCAGCAGCCCCAGTGGGACAACCGAAGAGACCCAGTACTTC,CASSPSGTTEETQYF
few,TRBV29-1,TRBJ2-7,TRBD2,TGCAGCGTCGTTAGGACTAGCGGGACCGAGCAGTACTTC,CSVVRTSGTEQYF
few,TRBV29-1,TRBJ1-5,-,TGCAGCGTTGGTACAGGGACGGGGGGCAATCAGCCCCAGCATTTT,CSVGTGTGGNQPQHF
-,TRBV5-1,TRBJ2-2,TRBD2,TGCGCCAGCAGCTTGGGAATAGCGGGAATAACCGGGGAGCTGTTTTTT,CASSLGIAGITGELFF
-,TRBV6-6,TRBJ2-1,TRBD2,TGTGCCAGCAGATCGAGCGGGAGTAGCAATGAGCAGTTCTTC,CASRSSGSSNEQFF
-,TRBV2,TRBJ2-7,TRBD1,TGTGCCAGCAGTTTGGACAGGGGTACCTACGAGCAGTACTTC,CASSLDRGTYEQYF
-,TRBV7-8,TRBJ2-3,-,TGTGCCAGCAGCTTAAAGGCAGACAGCACAGATACGCAGTATTTT,CASSLKADSTDTQYF
-,TRBV7-2,TRBJ2-2,TRBD2,TGTGCCAGCAGCTTAGCTCCCACTAGCGGCACCGGGGAGCTGTTTTTT,CASSLAPTSGTGELFF
-,TRBV14,TRBJ2-1,TRBD2,TGTGCCAGCAGCCAGGGACTAGCCTCCTACAATGAGCAGTTCTTC,CASSQGLASYNEQFF
-,TRBV4-3,TRBJ2-7,-,TGCGCCAGCAGCCAAGATCTTGGCCGTGAGCAGTACTTC,CASSQDLGREQYF